This TCR beta chain appears in the sequencing data of a study of CD8 T cells in Susac syndrome. Study-wide background: Within the group of sequenced Susac syndrome patients, six had active disease and eight were in remission.

V dropped 5 bases and J dropped 6; count of bases not matched to a gene: 13. The CDR3 consists of 16 residues. Per germline, CDR1 SGHTA and CDR2 FQGNSA. Blood CD8+ and CD4+ T cells underwent high-throughput TCR beta sequencing. Both CD4+ and CD8+ T cells were negatively isolated, and TEMRA cells underwent FACS enrichment. The RNA input was roughly 0.45 to 1 ug, and it was reverse transcribed with random hexamers. TCRdb re-analysed the immunoSEQ multiplex PCR reads in MiXCR, keeping a single row per CDR3 protein. The sample lists about 120,000 distinct CDR3 sequences; roughly 95% were seen once. The receptor comes from a human donor with Susac syndrome. V is TRBV7-2 and J is TRBJ2-7; 10 nucleotides match TRBD1. Specimen: CD4+ T cells from PBMCs. The CDR3 nucleotides read TGTGCCAGCAGCCTTCTCGGGGGACAGGGGCCTGTCGAGCAGTACTTC. It encodes CASSLLGGQGPVEQYF.